A single sample is the source of the 13 T cell receptor beta chains below, sequenced in a study of blood T cell repertoires in COVID-19 (dated by TCRdb to about 2020). The library was built by means of the immunoSEQ multiplex PCR assay. Entries here come from immuneACCESS through TCRdb and include only in-frame sequences with V and J called. Some clones fail to appear in such tables; in the studies checked, an unresolved V gene covers under half of the shortfall, and the cause of the remainder is unknown. The sample includes approximately 52,000 clones, with around 80% observed a single time. The ten most abundant clones make up under 15% of the sample. Sequencing input: peripheral blood. The receptor set was obtained from a woman aged 80 or over with acute or convalescent COVID-19.

The gene calls are TRBV2 and TRBJ1-1; tentatively, D is TRBD1 (5 bases). Germline CDR1 is SNHLY and CDR2 is FYNNEI. Trimming removed 9 bases from V and 0 bases from J, with 8 bases in between. This CDR3 spans 12 amino acids. In DNA, the CDR3 is TGTGCCAGGGGACTGTTGAACACTGAAGCTTTCTTT. It yields the protein CARGLLNTEAFF.

The rearrangement uses TRBV18 and TRBJ2-7; maybe TRBD2 (6 bases). V was trimmed by 2 bases and J by 2 bases, leaving 19 bases between them. CDR1 and CDR2 (germline): KGHSH, LQKENI. The CDR3 is made up of 17 amino acids. As DNA, the CDR3 is TGTGCCAGCTCACCAACGGGGACGGGACTTATACCCTACGAGCAGTACTTC. It yields the protein CASSPTGTGLIPYEQYF.

The chain joins TRBV10-2 to TRBJ1-2; a possible D gene is TRBD1 (6 bases). The V gene lost 7 bases and the J gene lost 0 bases, with 12 bases spanning the gap. The length of the CDR3 is 14 residues. CDR1 and CDR2 (germline): WSHSY, SAAADI. The chain's CDR3 is CASTQDSPNYGYTF. CDR3 DNA: TGCGCCAGCACACAGGACAGCCCTAACTATGGCTACACCTTC.

This sequence joins TRBV2 and TRBJ1-3; perhaps TRBD1 as D (6 bases). The CDR3 runs 14 residues. V dropped 4 bases and J dropped 0 bases, with 7 bases sitting between them. Germline V CDR1 and CDR2: SNHLY, FYNNEI. Written as DNA, the CDR3 is TGTGCCAGCAGTGGACAGGTCTCTGGAAACACCATATATTTT. It encodes CASSGQVSGNTIYF.

Written as DNA, the CDR3 is TGCGCCAGCGGCCCGAGGACAGGGAATAATGAAAAACTGTTTTTT. It encodes CASGPRTGNNEKLFF. The J gene is TRBJ1-4, the V gene TRBV5-1; 8 bases are a match to TRBD1. Germline loops: CDR1 SGHRS, CDR2 YFSETQ. This CDR3 has 15 amino acids. J was trimmed by 4 bases and V by 7 bases; bases with no gene match: 9.

CDR3 sequence: CASSKAGKNQETQYF. CDR3 coding DNA: TGCGCCAGCAGTAAGGCAGGGAAAAACCAAGAGACCCAGTACTTC. The rearrangement links TRBV5-1 to TRBJ2-5; D might be TRBD1 (5 bases). Germline V gene lookup returns CDR1 SGHRS and CDR2 YFSETQ. The CDR3 length is 15 residues. Trimming took off 5 bases at V and 0 bases at J, with 14 bases between the two ends. Looking up the rest from reference TRBV5-1 and TRBJ2-5 gives the full variable domain: KAGVTQTPRYLIKTRGQQVTLSCSPISGHRSVSWYQQTPGQGLQFLFEYFSETQRNKGNFPGRFSGRQFSNSRSEMNVSTLELGDSALYLCASSKAGKNQETQYFGPGTRLLVL.

V gene TRBV6-1 combines with J gene TRBJ2-7; the match to TRBD2 covers 7 bases. Trimming removed 3 bases from V and 6 bases from J; junction bases left unmatched: 8. CDR3 length: 14 amino acids. In germline, CDR1 is MNHNS, CDR2 SASEGT. The CDR3 sequence: CASSDLGLTSEQYF. For the CDR3, the DNA is TGTGCCAGCAGTGATTTGGGACTAACCTCCGAGCAGTACTTC.

This clone was recorded a few times. V is TRBV5-1 and J is TRBJ2-1; D perhaps matches TRBD2 (6 bases). The CDR3 loop spans 16 amino acids. V shed 4 bases and J shed 2 bases, with 16 bases lying between them. Germline V gene lookup returns CDR1 SGHRS and CDR2 YFSETQ. CDR3 residues: CASSEAGRNPYNEQFF. The CDR3 bases are TGCGCCAGCAGCGAGGCGGGACGCAACCCCTACAATGAGCAGTTCTTC.

V is TRBV19 and J is TRBJ1-4, with D unresolved. The CDR3 contains 13 residues. The ends were cut back, 5 bases at V and 0 bases at J, with 4 bases in the middle. Germline V gives CDR1 LNHDA, CDR2 SQIVND (reference sequence). In DNA form, the CDR3 reads TGTGCCAGTAGTTTCGCAACTAATGAAAAACTGTTTTTT. Amino acid sequence: CASSFATNEKLFF.

The rearrangement links TRBV9 to TRBJ2-7, with D possibly TRBD1 on 6 matching bases. CDR3 length: 13 residues. V lost 4 bases, J lost 1 base, and 9 bases lay in between. Germline V gives CDR1 SGDLS, CDR2 YYNGEE. As DNA, the CDR3 is TGTGCCAGCAGCCCGGGACATTCCTACGAGCAGTACTTC. Translated: CASSPGHSYEQYF.

The rearrangement joins TRBV5-1 to TRBJ2-5, with no clear D. V was clipped by 1 base and J by 5 bases, with 9 bases between them. Germline CDR1 SGHRS, CDR2 YFSETQ. The CDR3 sequence is 13 residues long. The CDR3 DNA follows: TGCGCCAGCAGCTTGAGAAGCCGGGAGACCCAGTACTTC. This encodes CASSLRSRETQYF.

The chain links TRBV4-1 to TRBJ1-2, with D unclear. The germline gives CDR1 MGHRA, CDR2 YSYEKL. Deletions cut 0 bases from V and 1 base from J, with 12 bases between. The CDR3 loop spans 16 amino acids. The CDR3 bases are TGCGCCAGCAGCCAAGATCGGGATCTCCTTAACTATGGCTACACCTTC. This codes for CASSQDRDLLNYGYTF.

The chain is built from TRBV10-3 and TRBJ1-2; tentatively, D is TRBD1 (5 bases). The ends were cut back, 0 bases at V and 8 bases at J, with 10 bases in the middle. The CDR3 extends over 13 amino acids. Germline loops: CDR1 ENHRY, CDR2 SYGVKD. This chain's CDR3 is CAISESGVYGYTF. CDR3 nucleotides: TGTGCCATCAGTGAGTCAGGGGTTTACGGCTACACCTTC.